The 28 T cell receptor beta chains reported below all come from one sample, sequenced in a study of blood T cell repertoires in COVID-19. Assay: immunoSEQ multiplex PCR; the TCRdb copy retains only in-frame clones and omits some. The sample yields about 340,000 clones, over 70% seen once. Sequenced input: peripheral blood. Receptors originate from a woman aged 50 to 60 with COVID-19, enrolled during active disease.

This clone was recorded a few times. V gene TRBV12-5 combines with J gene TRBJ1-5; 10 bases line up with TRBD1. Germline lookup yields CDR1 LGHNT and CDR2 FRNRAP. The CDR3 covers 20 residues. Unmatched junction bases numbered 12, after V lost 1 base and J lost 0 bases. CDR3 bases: TGTGCTAGTGGTTTGGATAGGACCGGGACAGGGGTCTATAGCAATCAGCCCCAGCATTTT. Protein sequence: CASGLDRTGTGVYSNQPQHF.

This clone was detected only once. CDR3 in amino acids: CATRAANTGELFF. The CDR3 coding sequence is TGTGCCACCAGGGCTGCGAACACCGGGGAGCTGTTTTTT. The gene calls are TRBV24-1 and TRBJ2-2, with D unresolved. This CDR3 contains 13 residues. Per the germline V gene, CDR1 is KGHDR and CDR2 is SFDVKD. V lost 7 bases and J 0 bases, leaving 5 bases between the germline ends.

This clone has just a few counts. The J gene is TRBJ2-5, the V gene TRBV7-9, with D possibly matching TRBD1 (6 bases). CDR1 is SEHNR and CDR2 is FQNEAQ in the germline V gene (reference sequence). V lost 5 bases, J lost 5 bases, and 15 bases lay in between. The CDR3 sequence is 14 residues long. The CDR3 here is CASSPQGVGETQYF. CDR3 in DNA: TGTGCCAGCAGCCCACAGGGCGTCGGGGAGACCCAGTACTTC. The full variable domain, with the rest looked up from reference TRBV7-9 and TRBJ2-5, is DTGVSQNPRHKITKRGQNVTFRCDPISEHNRLYWYRQTLGQGPEFLTYFQNEAQLEKSRLLSDRFSAERPKGSFSTLEIQRTEQGDSAMYLCASSPQGVGETQYFGPGTRLLVL.

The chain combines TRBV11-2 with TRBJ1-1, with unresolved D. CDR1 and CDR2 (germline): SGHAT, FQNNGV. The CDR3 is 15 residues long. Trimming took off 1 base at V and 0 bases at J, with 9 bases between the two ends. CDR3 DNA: TGTGCCAGCAGCTTAGTGGGCAGTTTGAACACTGAAGCTTTCTTT. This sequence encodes CASSLVGSLNTEAFF.

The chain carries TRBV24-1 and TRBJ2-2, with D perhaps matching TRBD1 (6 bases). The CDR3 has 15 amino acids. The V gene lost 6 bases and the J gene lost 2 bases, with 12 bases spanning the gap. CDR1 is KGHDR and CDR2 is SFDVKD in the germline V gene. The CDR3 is CATSKTGLNTGELFF. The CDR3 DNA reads TGTGCCACCAGTAAGACAGGACTTAACACCGGGGAGCTGTTTTTT.

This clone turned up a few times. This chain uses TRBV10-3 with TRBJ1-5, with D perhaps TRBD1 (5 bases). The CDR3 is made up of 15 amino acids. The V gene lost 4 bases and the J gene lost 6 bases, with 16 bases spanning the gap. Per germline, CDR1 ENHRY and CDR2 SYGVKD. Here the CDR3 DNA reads TGTGCCATCAGTGTATCGGGGGAAAGGAGTCAGCCCCAGCATTTT. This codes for CAISVSGERSQPQHF.

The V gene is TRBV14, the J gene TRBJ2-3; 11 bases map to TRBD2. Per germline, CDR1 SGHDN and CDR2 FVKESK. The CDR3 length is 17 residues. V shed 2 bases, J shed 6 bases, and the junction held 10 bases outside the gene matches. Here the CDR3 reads CASSQRLAGTVGDTQYF. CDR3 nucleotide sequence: TGTGCCAGCAGCCAACGACTAGCGGGGACGGTTGGGGATACGCAGTATTTT.

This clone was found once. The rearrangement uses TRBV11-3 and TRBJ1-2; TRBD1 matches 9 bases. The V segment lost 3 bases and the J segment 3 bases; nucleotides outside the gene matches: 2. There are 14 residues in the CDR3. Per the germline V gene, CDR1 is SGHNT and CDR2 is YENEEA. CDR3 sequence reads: CASSLGQGDYGYTF. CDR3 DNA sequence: TGTGCCAGCAGCTTGGGACAGGGTGACTATGGCTACACCTTC.

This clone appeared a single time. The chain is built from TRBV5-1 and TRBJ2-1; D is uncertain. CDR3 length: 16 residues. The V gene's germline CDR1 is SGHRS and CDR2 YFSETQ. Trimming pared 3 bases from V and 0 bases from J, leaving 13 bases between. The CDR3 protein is CASSSQVVGSYNEQFF. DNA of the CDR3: TGCGCCAGCAGCTCTCAGGTTGTAGGCTCCTACAATGAGCAGTTCTTC.

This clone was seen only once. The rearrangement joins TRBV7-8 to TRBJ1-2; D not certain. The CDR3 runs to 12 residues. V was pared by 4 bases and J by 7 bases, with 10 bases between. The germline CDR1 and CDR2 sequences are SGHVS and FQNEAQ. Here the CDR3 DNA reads TGTGCCAGCAGCTCCCCGGGAATTGGCTACACCTTC. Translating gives CASSSPGIGYTF.

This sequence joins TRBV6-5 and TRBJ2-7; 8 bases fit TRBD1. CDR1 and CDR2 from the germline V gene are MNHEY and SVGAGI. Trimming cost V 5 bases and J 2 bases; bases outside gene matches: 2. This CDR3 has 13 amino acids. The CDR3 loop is CASSRQGTYEQYF. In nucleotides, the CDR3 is TGTGCCAGCAGTCGACAGGGGACCTACGAGCAGTACTTC.

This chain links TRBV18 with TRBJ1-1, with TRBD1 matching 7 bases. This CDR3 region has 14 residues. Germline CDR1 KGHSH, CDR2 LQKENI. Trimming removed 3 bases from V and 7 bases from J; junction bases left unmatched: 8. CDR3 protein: CASSPSRQGGEAFF. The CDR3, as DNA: TGTGCCAGCTCACCGAGTCGACAGGGAGGTGAAGCTTTCTTT.

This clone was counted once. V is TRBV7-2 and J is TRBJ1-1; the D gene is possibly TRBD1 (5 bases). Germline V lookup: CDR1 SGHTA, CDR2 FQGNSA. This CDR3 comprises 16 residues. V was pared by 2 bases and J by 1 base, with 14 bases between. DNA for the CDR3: TGTGCCAGCAGCTTACAGGGAAGGAAGGGGAACACTGAAGCTTTCTTT. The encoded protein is CASSLQGRKGNTEAFF.

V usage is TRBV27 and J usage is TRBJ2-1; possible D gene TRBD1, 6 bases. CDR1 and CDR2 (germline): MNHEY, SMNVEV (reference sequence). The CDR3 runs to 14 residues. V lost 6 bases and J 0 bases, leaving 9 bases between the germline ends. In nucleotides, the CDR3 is TGTGCCAGCAGGAAGACAGGCTCCTACAATGAGCAGTTCTTC. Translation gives CASRKTGSYNEQFF.

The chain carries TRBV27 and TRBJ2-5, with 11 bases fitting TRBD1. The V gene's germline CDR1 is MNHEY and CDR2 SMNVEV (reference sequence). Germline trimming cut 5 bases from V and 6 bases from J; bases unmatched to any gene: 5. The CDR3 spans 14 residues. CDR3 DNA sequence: TGTGCCAGCAGTCGGACAGGGGGCAAGAAGACCCAGTACTTC. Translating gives CASSRTGGKKTQYF.

The CDR3 nucleotides read TGTGCCAGCAGCCCGACCGGGACTAGCGGGAGAGAGACCCAGTACTTC. This codes for CASSPTGTSGRETQYF. The gene calls are TRBV3-1 (or the pseudogene TRBV3-2) and TRBJ2-5, with 14 bases identical to TRBD2. Unmatched junction bases numbered 5, after V lost 4 bases and J lost 4 bases. The CDR3 sequence is 16 residues long. Per the germline V gene, CDR1 is LGHDT and CDR2 is YNNKEL (reference sequence).

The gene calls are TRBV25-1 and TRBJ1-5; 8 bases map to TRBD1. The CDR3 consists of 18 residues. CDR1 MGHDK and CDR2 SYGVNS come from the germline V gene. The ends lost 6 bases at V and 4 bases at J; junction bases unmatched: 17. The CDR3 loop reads CASRRRRDRNPSNQPQHF. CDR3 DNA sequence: TGTGCCAGCAGAAGACGCCGGGACAGGAACCCAAGTAATCAGCCCCAGCATTTT.

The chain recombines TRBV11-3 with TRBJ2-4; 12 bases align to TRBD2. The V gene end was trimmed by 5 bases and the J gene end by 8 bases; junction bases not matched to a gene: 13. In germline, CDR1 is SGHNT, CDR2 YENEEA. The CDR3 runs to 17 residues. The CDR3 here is CASSPGTSGSGGDIQYF. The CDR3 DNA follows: TGTGCCAGCAGCCCCGGGACTAGCGGGTCCGGGGGGGACATTCAGTACTTC. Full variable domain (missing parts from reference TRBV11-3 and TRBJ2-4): EAGVVQSPRYKIIEKKQPVAFWCNPISGHNTLYWYLQNLGQGPELLIRYENEEAVDDSQLPKDRFSAERLKGVDSTLKIQPAELGDSAVYLCASSPGTSGSGGDIQYFGAGTRLSVL.

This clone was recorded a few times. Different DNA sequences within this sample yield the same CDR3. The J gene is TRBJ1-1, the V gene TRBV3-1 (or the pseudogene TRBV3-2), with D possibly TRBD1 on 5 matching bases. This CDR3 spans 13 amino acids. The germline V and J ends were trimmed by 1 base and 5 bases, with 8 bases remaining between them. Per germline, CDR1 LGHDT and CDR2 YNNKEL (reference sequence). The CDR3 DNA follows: TGTGCCAGCAGCCAAGGCGGGGGTACTGAAGCTTTCTTT. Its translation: CASSQGGGTEAFF.

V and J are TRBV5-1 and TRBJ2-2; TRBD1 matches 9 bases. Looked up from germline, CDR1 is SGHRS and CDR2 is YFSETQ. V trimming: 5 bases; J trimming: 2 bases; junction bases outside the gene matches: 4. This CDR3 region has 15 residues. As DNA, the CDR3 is TGCGCCAGCAGTCCGACAGGGGGAAACACCGGGGAGCTGTTTTTT. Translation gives CASSPTGGNTGELFF.

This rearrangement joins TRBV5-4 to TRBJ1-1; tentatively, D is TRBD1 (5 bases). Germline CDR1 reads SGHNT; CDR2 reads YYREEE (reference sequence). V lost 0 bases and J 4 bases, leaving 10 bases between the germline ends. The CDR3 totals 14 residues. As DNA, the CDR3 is TGTGCCAGCAGCTTGGGTATGGGGGGCACTGAAGCTTTCTTT. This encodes CASSLGMGGTEAFF.

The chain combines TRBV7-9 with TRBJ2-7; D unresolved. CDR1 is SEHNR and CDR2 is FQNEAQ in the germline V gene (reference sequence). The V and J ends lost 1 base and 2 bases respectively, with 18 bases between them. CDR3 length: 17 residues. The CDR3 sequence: CASSLEPSWADTYEQYF. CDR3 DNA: TGTGCCAGCAGCTTAGAACCCAGTTGGGCAGACACCTACGAGCAGTACTTC.

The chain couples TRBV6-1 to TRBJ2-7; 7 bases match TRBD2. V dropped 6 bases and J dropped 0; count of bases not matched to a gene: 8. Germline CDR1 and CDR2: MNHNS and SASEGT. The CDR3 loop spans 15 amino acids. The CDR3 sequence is CASSYTSAASYEQYF. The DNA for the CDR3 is TGTGCCAGCAGCTATACTAGCGCGGCCTCCTACGAGCAGTACTTC.

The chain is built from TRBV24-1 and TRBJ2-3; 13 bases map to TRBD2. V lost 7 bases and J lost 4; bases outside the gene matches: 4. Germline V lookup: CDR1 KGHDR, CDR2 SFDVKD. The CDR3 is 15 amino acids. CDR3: CATSGLAGDPDTQYF. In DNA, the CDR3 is TGTGCCACCAGCGGACTAGCGGGAGACCCAGATACGCAGTATTTT.

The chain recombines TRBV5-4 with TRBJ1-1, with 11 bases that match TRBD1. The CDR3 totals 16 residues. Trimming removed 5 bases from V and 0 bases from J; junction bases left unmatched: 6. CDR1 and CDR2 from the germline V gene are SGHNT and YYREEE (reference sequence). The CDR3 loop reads CASRPGQGVMNTEAFF. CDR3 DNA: TGTGCCAGCAGACCGGGACAGGGGGTGATGAACACTGAAGCTTTCTTT.

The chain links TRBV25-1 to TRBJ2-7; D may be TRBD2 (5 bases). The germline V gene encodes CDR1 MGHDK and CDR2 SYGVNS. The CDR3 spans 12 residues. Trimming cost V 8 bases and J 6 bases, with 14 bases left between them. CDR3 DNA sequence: TGTGCCAGCCGGGAAGAACCGCTCGAGCAGTACTTC. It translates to CASREEPLEQYF.

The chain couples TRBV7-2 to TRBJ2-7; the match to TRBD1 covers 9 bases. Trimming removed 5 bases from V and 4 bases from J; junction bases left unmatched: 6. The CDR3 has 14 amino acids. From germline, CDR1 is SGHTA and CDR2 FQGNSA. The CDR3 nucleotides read TGTGCCAGCAGCATCCGGGACAGGGTGTACGAGCAGTACTTC. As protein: CASSIRDRVYEQYF. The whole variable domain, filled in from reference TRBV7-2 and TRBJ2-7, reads GAGVSQSPSNKVTEKGKDVELRCDPISGHTALYWYRQSLGQGLEFLIYFQGNSAPDKSGLPSDRFSAERTGGSVSTLTIQRTQQEDSAVYLCASSIRDRVYEQYFGPGTRLTVT.

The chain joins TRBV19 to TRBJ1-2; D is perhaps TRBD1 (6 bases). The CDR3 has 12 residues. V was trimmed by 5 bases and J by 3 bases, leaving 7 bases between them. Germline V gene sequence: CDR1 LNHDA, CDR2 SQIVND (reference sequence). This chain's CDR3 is CASSGQHYGYTF. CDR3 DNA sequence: TGTGCCAGTAGTGGACAGCACTATGGCTACACCTTC.